The 14 T cell receptor beta chains listed next were all sequenced from one sample in a study of tumor T cells in aggressive B-cell lymphoma. Some clones are missing from TCRdb's copy, which holds only in-frame ones; the method was immunoSEQ multiplex PCR. The sample carries 5,400 or so clones, roughly 82% recorded once. Sequences were obtained from tumor tissue. All receptors derive from an adult with diffuse large B cell lymphoma.

The gene calls are TRBV5-4 and TRBJ2-7, with D unclear. The V and J ends lost 5 bases and 0 bases respectively, with 15 bases between them. The CDR3 is 15 residues long. CDR1 and CDR2 (germline): SGHNT, YYREEE (reference sequence). This CDR3 reads CASRNYGGNSYEQYF. The CDR3 region has the DNA TGTGCCAGCAGGAACTACGGTGGAAACTCCTACGAGCAGTACTTC.

The chain links TRBV5-4 to TRBJ2-5; possible D gene TRBD2, 5 bases. The assigned J gene may be wrong: the sequence end matches TRBJ2-7 better. The germline CDR1 and CDR2 sequences are SGHNT and YYREEE (reference sequence). The CDR3 length is 12 residues. Here the CDR3 DNA reads TGTGCCAGCAGCGACTACTCCTACGAGCAGTACTTC. Its protein product is CASSDYSYEQYF.

The sample holds one count of this clone. The gene calls are TRBV5-6 and TRBJ1-2, with TRBD1 identical over 9 bases. J was trimmed by 4 bases and V by 4 bases; bases with no gene match: 5. Germline V gene data show CDR1 as SGHDT and CDR2 as YYEEEE. The CDR3 totals 14 residues. Written as DNA, the CDR3 is TGTGCCAGCAGCCAAGAACAGGGGGCCTATGGCTACACCTTC. Encoded protein: CASSQEQGAYGYTF.

The V call is TRBV11-3, the J call TRBJ2-1; TRBD2 aligns across 13 bases. The CDR3 is 18 residues long. J was trimmed by 6 bases and V by 1 base; bases with no gene match: 9. Germline CDR1 is SGHNT and CDR2 is YENEEA. CDR3 nucleotides: TGTGCCAGCAGCTTAGGAGAACCGGGACTAGCGGGATTCAATGAGCAGTTCTTC. It codes for CASSLGEPGLAGFNEQFF.

The J gene is TRBJ2-3, the V gene TRBV14; D is ambiguous. The CDR3 sequence is 14 residues long. Germline V gives CDR1 SGHDN, CDR2 FVKESK. Trimming pared 1 base from V and 6 bases from J, leaving 11 bases between. DNA for the CDR3: TGTGCCAGCAGCCAAGTACGAGCGACGGATACGCAGTATTTT. Translation: CASSQVRATDTQYF.

V gene TRBV10-3 combines with J gene TRBJ2-7, with a possible D match to TRBD2 (5 bases). The CDR3 sequence is 13 residues long. From germline, CDR1 is ENHRY and CDR2 SYGVKD. This chain's CDR3 is CGATKGRPYEQYF. CDR3 in DNA: TGTGGAGCTACCAAAGGGAGACCCTACGAGCAGTACTTC.

A few counts support this clone. The CDR3 reads CASAPGLAATDTQYF. CDR3 nucleotide sequence: TGTGCCAGCGCTCCGGGACTAGCGGCCACAGATACGCAGTATTTT. The rearrangement uses TRBV7-3 and TRBJ2-3, with TRBD2 matching 11 bases. Trimming at V came to 8 bases and at J to 2 bases, leaving 6 bases not matched to a gene. The CDR3 runs to 15 residues. Germline lookup yields CDR1 SGHTA and CDR2 FQGTGA.

The chain employs TRBV11-2 and TRBJ2-1; 16 bases map to TRBD2. V trimming: 3 bases; J trimming: 10 bases; junction bases outside the gene matches: 6. Germline CDR1 and CDR2: SGHAT and FQNNGV. This CDR3 has 16 amino acids. The CDR3 DNA reads as TGTGCCAGCAGCTTCGGGACTAGCGGGAGGGCCAGAGAGCAGTTCTTC. This gives the protein CASSFGTSGRAREQFF.

CDR3 DNA sequence: TGCGCCAGCAGCCCGGGGACAGGGTTTGGAAACACCATATATTTT. This translates into CASSPGTGFGNTIYF. The rearrangement links TRBV5-1 to TRBJ1-3, with 9 bases matching TRBD1. The CDR3 is 15 residues long. With 4 bases clipped from V and 3 bases from J, the junction kept 5 bases outside the gene matches. The germline CDR1 and CDR2 sequences are SGHRS and YFSETQ.

V usage is TRBV9 and J usage is TRBJ2-7; D not certain. V dropped 0 bases and J dropped 5 bases, with 15 bases sitting between them. The CDR3 runs 15 residues. Looked up from germline, CDR1 is SGDLS and CDR2 is YYNGEE. The CDR3 loop is CASSVVGVSSDEQYF. CDR3 nucleotide sequence: TGTGCCAGCAGCGTAGTCGGAGTATCGAGCGACGAGCAGTACTTC.

The chain employs TRBV7-3 and TRBJ2-7, with D uncertain. The germline V and J ends were trimmed by 0 bases and 0 bases, with 6 bases remaining between them. This CDR3 comprises 14 residues. Per the germline V gene, CDR1 is SGHTA and CDR2 is FQGTGA. The chain's CDR3 is CASSLTPGSYEQYF. The CDR3 DNA is TGTGCCAGCAGCTTAACCCCGGGCTCCTACGAGCAGTACTTC.

The chain carries TRBV10-3 and TRBJ2-3; 8 bases line up with TRBD2. V was clipped by 3 bases and J by 6 bases; unmatched bases: 11. CDR1 is ENHRY, CDR2 SYGVKD, per germline. The CDR3 spans 16 residues. CDR3 bases: TGTGCCATCAGTGAACGAGCGGGAGTTGGGGGGGATACGCAGTATTTT. Encoded protein: CAISERAGVGGDTQYF.

The V gene is TRBV28, the J gene TRBJ2-7; 8 positions agree with TRBD2. This CDR3 is built from 15 residues. Germline assignment: CDR1 MDHEN and CDR2 SYDVKM. The J segment lost 4 bases and the V segment lost 6 bases, leaving 11 bases of the junction unmatched. CDR3: CASRSPGLGFYEQYF. For the CDR3, the DNA is TGTGCCAGCAGGTCCCCGGGACTAGGGTTTTACGAGCAGTACTTC.

On this clone itself: Compared with germline, one end of the junction differs, possibly owing to a read error. Different DNA sequences within this sample yield the same CDR3. The chain couples TRBV18 to TRBJ2-7, with 12 bases matching TRBD1. The CDR3 runs to 16 residues. The germline CDR1 and CDR2 sequences are KGHSH and LQKENI. Here the CDR3 reads CASSPPRGQGANEQYF. Here the CDR3 DNA reads TGTGCCAGCTCACCACCGCGGGGACAGGGGGCTAACGAGCAGTATTTC.